These T cell receptor beta chains were read from a single sample in a study of technical replicates of blood from several donors. TCRdb keeps only in-frame clones here, not all; method: immunoSEQ multiplex PCR. The data hold 68,000 or so clones, with around 94% observed a single time. The sequenced sample was T cells isolated from PBMCs. Every receptor here comes from a human donor in good health. The CDR3 runs from the conserved cysteine through the conserved F or W. D genes are given only for firm matches. Some rows have no size entry. The others give once, few or many, or a class for an expanded clone.

j_call v_call d_call clone_size cdr3_nt cdr3_aa
TRBJ1-5 TRBV7-9 . . TGTGCCAGCAGCCGGAGCAATCAGCCCCAGCATTTT CASSRSNQPQHF
TRBJ2-3 TRBV27 . . TGTGCCAGCAGTTTATGGTCCCCAATTGCGGGGCCTCAAGATACGCAGTATTTT CASSLWSPIAGPQDTQYF
TRBJ1-1 TRBV11-1 . . TGTGCCAGCAGCCCACGGGGGACGTTGAACACTGAAGCTTTCTTT CASSPRGTLNTEAFF
TRBJ2-1 TRBV19 TRBD1 . TGTGCCAGTAGTATTGGACAGGTTCGCTACAATGAGCAGTTCTTC CASSIGQVRYNEQFF
TRBJ2-2 TRBV7-3 . . TGTGCCAGCAGCCTGTGGCCCTTGGGGCAGGGAAATACCGGGGAGCTGTTTTTT CASSLWPLGQGNTGELFF
TRBJ2-3 TRBV4-1 TRBD1 . TGCGCCAGCACCCCGGCCGTAGGACAGGGGGAGTATTTT CASTPAVGQGEYF
TRBJ1-1 TRBV6-5 . . TGTGCCAGCAGGAGCAGGGGCTCAGCTTTCTTT CASRSRGSAFF
TRBJ2-2 TRBV4-1 TRBD2 . TGCGCCAGCAGCCCTAGAATATTAGCGGGCCAGAACACCGGGGAGCTGTTTTTT CASSPRILAGQNTGELFF
TRBJ2-7 TRBV9 . . TGTGCCAGCAGCGTAGACAGCAAGGTCACCACCTACGAGCAGTACTTC CASSVDSKVTTYEQYF
TRBJ1-2 TRBV10-3 TRBD1 . TGTGCCATCACCGGACAGGGCCCTAACTATGGCTACACCTTC CAITGQGPNYGYTF
TRBJ2-3 TRBV4-3 TRBD2 . TGCGCCAGCAGCCAAGGGATACTAGCGGGAGGAATTTCGGATACGCAGTATTTT CASSQGILAGGISDTQYF
TRBJ2-3 TRBV4-3 . . TGCGCCAGCAGCCAACTCGCGGGAATATCAGATACGCAGTATTTT CASSQLAGISDTQYF
TRBJ2-7 TRBV20-1 . . TGCAGTGCTAGGCCGAGCTACGAGCAGTACTTC CSARPSYEQYF
TRBJ2-2 TRBV6-5 TRBD1 . TGTGCCACTACGGGACAGGGGAGCACCGGGGAGCTGTTTTTT CATTGQGSTGELFF
TRBJ1-4 TRBV4-1 . . TGCGCCAGCAGCCAAGGACCCACCGGGGCAACTAATGAAAAACTGTTTTTT CASSQGPTGATNEKLFF
TRBJ2-5 TRBV25-1 TRBD1 . TGTGCCAGCAGTGTAAACCGGGACAGTGACCTGGGGCAGTACTTC CASSVNRDSDLGQYF
TRBJ2-7 TRBV29-1 TRBD1 . TGCAGCGTTGAGCCTTACAGGGGGCAGGGGGCAGCCTACGAGCAGTACTTC CSVEPYRGQGAAYEQYF
TRBJ1-2 TRBV5-4 . . TGTGCCAGCACCTCGGAGAATAACTATGGCTACACCTTC CASTSENNYGYTF
TRBJ1-1 TRBV19 . . TGTGCCAGTAGATCAGGGGCGGCTGGGAACACTGAAGCTTTCTTT CASRSGAAGNTEAFF
TRBJ1-3 TRBV2 TRBD1 . TGTGCCAGCCAAGGGACGACAGGGCTGAGCTCTGGAAACACCATATATTTT CASQGTTGLSSGNTIYF
TRBJ2-5 TRBV28 . . TGTGCCAGCAGTTCCGGGACACTTGAGACCCAGTACTTC CASSSGTLETQYF
TRBJ2-1 TRBV11-3 TRBD2 . TGTGCTAGCACCCCCTATAGACTAGCGGGGCCGAGCTCCTACAATGAGCAGTTCTTC CASTPYRLAGPSSYNEQFF
TRBJ2-1 TRBV9 TRBD1 . TGTGCCAGCAGCGAACGGGACAGGGGTTACAATGAGCAGTTCTTC CASSERDRGYNEQFF
TRBJ2-7 TRBV28 . . TGTGCCAGCAGTTTAGTCGGTGGCGGGTACAGCTCCTACGAGCAGTACTTC CASSLVGGGYSSYEQYF
TRBJ1-1 TRBV19 TRBD1 . TGTGCCAGTAGTATTGGGACAGGGGTGACCACTGAAGCTTTCTTT CASSIGTGVTTEAFF
TRBJ2-7 TRBV7-9 TRBD2 . TGTGCCAGCAGCTTAGAGACTAGCGGGCTCGACGAGCAGTACTTC CASSLETSGLDEQYF
TRBJ2-7 TRBV10-3 . . TGTGCCATCAGTGAGTCCCAGGGCGTCGACGAGCAGTACTTC CAISESQGVDEQYF
TRBJ2-7 TRBV11-3 . . TGTGCCAGCAGCTTATCAGGCAACGAGCAGTACTTC CASSLSGNEQYF
TRBJ1-1 TRBV7-3 . . TGTGCCAGCAGCTTAAGAGGGTCGGAGATAATCACTGAAGCTTTCTTT CASSLRGSEIITEAFF
TRBJ2-7 TRBV28 TRBD1 . TGTGCCAGCAGAAGGGACAGTCGAAGCTCCTACGAGCAGTACTTC CASRRDSRSSYEQYF
TRBJ2-1 TRBV4-3 . . TGCGCCAGCAGCCAAGACGGACTCCAAGAGCAGTTCTTC CASSQDGLQEQFF
TRBJ1-4 TRBV10-2 . . TGCGCCAGCAGGGACAGCCGAGGTAGCACTAATGAAAAACTGTTTTTT CASRDSRGSTNEKLFF
TRBJ2-3 TRBV9 . . TGTGCCAGCAGCGTAGCGGGAGGGGGCCCAGATACGCAGTATTTT CASSVAGGGPDTQYF
TRBJ1-2 TRBV4-3 . few TGCGCCAGCAGCCAAGATCGAGGTGTAAAAGGCTACACCTTC CASSQDRGVKGYTF
TRBJ1-2 TRBV5-1 . . TGCGCCAGCAGGGTAGGGGAACTCTATGGCTACACCTTC CASRVGELYGYTF
TRBJ1-2 TRBV28 TRBD1 . TGTGCCAGCAGACCTCCCGGGACAGGGGAAGGCTACACCTTC CASRPPGTGEGYTF
TRBJ2-7 TRBV4-1 . . TGCGCCAGCAGCCGCCTGGAGCTAGCCTACGAGCAGTACTTC CASSRLELAYEQYF
TRBJ2-5 TRBV27 TRBD1 . TGTGCCAGCAGACAACGGTGGTCCTTAGACAGGGTAGGAGAGACCCAGTACTTC CASRQRWSLDRVGETQYF
TRBJ2-1 TRBV28 TRBD1 . TGTGCCAGTACGGGGACAGGGGATACCAATGAGCAGTTCTTC CASTGTGDTNEQFF
TRBJ2-1 TRBV2 TRBD2 . TGTGCCAGCGGTCTAGCGGGTTACAATGAGCAGTTCTTC CASGLAGYNEQFF
TRBJ2-1 TRBV29-1 . . TGCAGCGTTGAAGAGTTAGGACTATTATACAATGAGCAGTTCTTC CSVEELGLLYNEQFF
TRBJ2-5 TRBV7-8 . . TGTGCCTGCCTTGGGCAGCAAGAGACCCAGTACTTC CACLGQQETQYF
TRBJ2-7 TRBV6-5 TRBD2 . TGTGCCAGCAGCCGCAAGCGGGAATCCCACGAGCAGTACTTC CASSRKRESHEQYF
TRBJ2-3 TRBV9 TRBD2 . TGTGCCAGCAGCGTGGATTTAGCGGGGGGCCCTGCAGATACGCAGTATTTT CASSVDLAGGPADTQYF
TRBJ2-7 TRBV10-3 . . TGTGCCGTCACCTCCGGCTACGAGCAGTACTTC CAVTSGYEQYF
TRBJ2-7 TRBV15 TRBD1 . TGTGCCACCAGCAGAGATCGCGCCTTCTCCCTCGGGACAGGGGGCTTCGAGCAGTACTTC CATSRDRAFSLGTGGFEQYF
TRBJ1-2 TRBV7-3 TRBD1 . TGTGCCAGCAGCGACCGGGACAGGGGCGTCTATGGCTACACCTTC CASSDRDRGVYGYTF
TRBJ2-7 TRBV28 . . TGTGCCAGCAGCTATACTACGAAGCAGTACTTC CASSYTTKQYF
TRBJ2-5 TRBV18 . . TGTGCCAGCTCACTGAACAGGGATATGACCCAGTACTTC CASSLNRDMTQYF
TRBJ2-5 TRBV5-8 TRBD2 . TGTGCCAGCAGCCTAGGGACTACCCGGCCAGAGACCCAGTACTTC CASSLGTTRPETQYF
TRBJ2-7 TRBV6-5 TRBD1 . TGTGCCAGCAGTCCTAATGAAGACAGGGCAAACGAGCAGTACTTC CASSPNEDRANEQYF
TRBJ2-3 TRBV9 . . TGTGCCAGCAGCACCCCCCAGGGACACCAGGGGAGCACAGATACGCAGTATTTT CASSTPQGHQGSTDTQYF
TRBJ1-2 TRBV19 TRBD1 . TGTGCCAGCAACCAGCTCGGGACAGGGGTCAATTATGGCTACACCTTC CASNQLGTGVNYGYTF
TRBJ2-7 TRBV19 TRBD2 . TGTGCCAGTAGTATTCACCCTAGCGGGAGCTACGAGCAGTACTTC CASSIHPSGSYEQYF
TRBJ2-7 TRBV6-5 . . TGTGCCAGCAGTAGGGACAAAGTCTCCTACGAGCAGTACTTC CASSRDKVSYEQYF